This T cell receptor (beta chain) was retrieved from a study of shared clonotypes between healthy human individuals. Findings and limits, study-wide: Against clonotypes common to all four donors, non-shared ones had lower generation probabilities.

This CDR3 comprises 18 residues. Deep level was the assay's run setting. Data came from immunoSEQ multiplex PCR; TCRdb stores just in-frame clones and leaves some out. The data contain roughly 2.5 million clones, roughly nine tenths of them singletons. Of note for this clone: Its antigen is still unknown.

This clonotype was obtained from a man aged 18 to 29 in good health. V is TRBV1 and J is TRBJ2-5; the D segment call TRBD2 is taken from the table without a DNA check. TRBV1 is classified as a pseudogene. Material: naive CD4+ T cells sorted from blood. Specified subset: CD45RA+ positively selected. CDR3 DNA sequence: TGCACCAGCAGCCAGCCACCAGAACGGCCTAGCGTTCAAGAGACCCAGTACTTC. Translated, it gives CTSSQPPERPSVQETQYF.